The 14 T cell receptor beta chains below all came from one sample that was sequenced in a study of T cells in Graves' hyperthyroidism and ophthalmopathy. The CDR3 regions of TCR beta were amplified from RNA transcripts. During a first-round RT-PCR of the TCR CDR3, the HTBI primer set was used. TCRdb processed the multiplex PCR reads anew with MiXCR; each CDR3 protein has one entry. The data show hundreds of thousands of distinct CDR3 sequences, about 20% seen once. Sample: blood. The receptors come from a man aged 35 to 55 with Graves' ophthalmopathy.

V and J are TRBV28 and TRBJ1-1, with 7 bases fitting TRBD1. This CDR3 has 15 amino acids. The V gene end was trimmed by 6 bases and the J gene end by 0 bases; junction bases not matched to a gene: 7. The V gene's germline CDR1 is MDHEN and CDR2 SYDVKM. DNA for the CDR3: TGTGCCAGCAGCCCGACAGGGTCTATGAACACTGAAGCTTTCTTT. Translated: CASSPTGSMNTEAFF. Variable domain in full (rest from reference TRBV28 and TRBJ1-1): DVKVTQSSRYLVKRTGEKVFLECVQDMDHENMFWYRQDPGLGLRLIYFSYDVKMKEKGDIPEGYSVSREKKERFSLILESASTNQTSMYLCASSPTGSMNTEAFFGQGTRLTVV.

This clonotype was observed a few times. The chain couples TRBV29-1 to TRBJ1-1; D is perhaps TRBD1 (5 bases). Deletions cut 7 bases from V and 3 bases from J, with 18 bases between. Germline-derived CDR1 and CDR2 are SQVTM and ANQGSEA. CDR3 size: 14 residues. The CDR3 is CSGGLIRDYTEAFF. CDR3 bases: TGCAGCGGGGGGTTAATCAGAGACTACACTGAAGCTTTCTTT.

This clonotype was found many times. The V gene is TRBV7-2, the J gene TRBJ2-2; possibly TRBD1 for D (6 bases). Looked up from germline, CDR1 is SGHTA and CDR2 is FQGNSA. This CDR3 comprises 15 residues. The germline V and J ends were trimmed by 4 bases and 4 bases, with 13 bases remaining between them. CDR3 sequence: CASSSPGQLTGELFF. The CDR3 region has the DNA TGTGCCAGCAGCTCCCCAGGACAGCTCACCGGGGAGCTGTTTTTT. Full variable domain (outside the CDR3, taken from reference TRBV7-2 and TRBJ2-2): GAGVSQSPSNKVTEKGKDVELRCDPISGHTALYWYRQSLGQGLEFLIYFQGNSAPDKSGLPSDRFSAERTGGSVSTLTIQRTQQEDSAVYLCASSSPGQLTGELFFGEGSRLTVL.

This clonotype occurred many times. The rearrangement joins TRBV5-1 to TRBJ2-1; D ambiguous. The CDR3 sequence is 12 residues long. Deletions cut 5 bases from V and 8 bases from J, with 11 bases between. Germline CDR1 SGHRS, CDR2 YFSETQ. CDR3 loop: CASRNYEDEQFF. Written as DNA, the CDR3 is TGCGCCAGCAGAAATTACGAGGATGAGCAGTTCTTC.

At least ten counts were recorded for this clonotype. The chain is built from TRBV11-2 and TRBJ2-7; the match to TRBD1 covers 7 bases. Germline CDR1 is SGHAT and CDR2 is FQNNGV. This CDR3 has 15 amino acids. V was pared by 5 bases and J by 4 bases, with 11 bases of the junction left unmatched. The CDR3 here is CASSPGAAGGYEQYF. CDR3 bases: TGTGCCAGCAGCCCCGGGGCAGCAGGGGGTTACGAGCAGTACTTC. The variable domain in full, with the rest retrieved from reference TRBV11-2 and TRBJ2-7, is EAGVAQSPRYKIIEKRQSVAFWCNPISGHATLYWYQQILGQGPKLLIQFQNNGVVDDSQLPKDRFSAERLKGVDSTLKIQPAKLEDSAVYLCASSPGAAGGYEQYFGPGTRLTVT.

This clonotype was detected only a few times. The chain is built from TRBV9 and TRBJ1-2, with 10 bases lining up with TRBD1. The V gene's germline CDR1 is SGDLS and CDR2 YYNGEE. This CDR3 comprises 15 residues. The V segment lost 0 bases and the J segment 3 bases; nucleotides outside the gene matches: 2. The CDR3 nucleotides read TGTGCCAGCAGCGTAGAGGGGACAGGGGACTATGGCTACACCTTC. Translating gives CASSVEGTGDYGYTF.

This clonotype was counted at least ten times. One junction end disagrees with the germline gene, perhaps due to a read error. The rearrangement uses TRBV12-3 or TRBV12-4 and TRBJ1-3; 8 positions agree with TRBD1. This CDR3 comprises 16 residues. CDR3 nucleotide sequence: TGTGCCAGCAATTTAGCAGCGAGGACAGGGGGAAACACCATATATTTT. Encoded protein: CASNLAARTGGNTIYF.

The V call is TRBV7-8, the J call TRBJ2-4; 9 nucleotides line up with TRBD2. Trimming cost V 2 bases and J 9 bases; bases outside gene matches: 8. Germline V gene data show CDR1 as SGHVS and CDR2 as FQNEAQ. This CDR3 region has 15 residues. The CDR3 DNA is TGTGCCAGCAGCTTATTAGGGGCGGGGGGGGGCATTCAGTACTTC. This codes for CASSLLGAGGGIQYF.

The chain employs TRBV29-1 and TRBJ1-1; 7 nucleotides align to TRBD1. V shed 5 bases and J 1 base; nucleotides not matched to a gene: 1. Germline V gene sequence: CDR1 SQVTM, CDR2 ANQGSEA. The CDR3 runs to 12 residues. This CDR3 is CSVWDRNTEAFF. The CDR3 coding sequence is TGCAGCGTTTGGGACAGGAACACTGAAGCTTTCTTT.

About this clonotype itself: The junction and the germline gene differ at one end; a read error may be behind it. The chain recombines TRBV20-1 with TRBJ2-1; 10 bases agree with TRBD2. The CDR3 loop spans 17 amino acids. Germline V lookup: CDR1 DFQATT, CDR2 SNEGSKA (reference sequence). Here the CDR3 reads CSAEPSGRALSYSEQLF. CDR3 nucleotides: TGCAGTGCTGAACCGAGCGGGAGGGCCCTCTCCTACAGTGAGCAGCTCTTC.

This clonotype was detected many times. This chain links TRBV2 with TRBJ2-3; tentative D call: TRBD2 (6 bases). Germline-derived CDR1 and CDR2 are SNHLY and FYNNEI. V dropped 6 bases and J dropped 3 bases, with 16 bases sitting between them. The CDR3 is made up of 15 amino acids. The CDR3 coding sequence is TGTGCCAGCAGCGCAGCGGGCTCCCCGACAGATACGCAGTATTTT. Protein sequence: CASSAAGSPTDTQYF.

About this clonotype: Its ends do not fully match the called genes, so a read error is possible. The chain employs TRBV6-2 or TRBV6-3 and TRBJ2-3; 11 bases map to TRBD2. Germline CDR1 and CDR2: MNHEY and SVGEGT. The CDR3 runs to 17 residues. The CDR3: CASSYLRASGGTDTRYF. CDR3 bases: TGTGCCAGCAGTTATCTTCGCGCTAGCGGGGGGACAGATACGCGGTATTTT.

J is TRBJ2-2 and V is TRBV5-1, with D tentatively TRBD1 (5 bases). Germline V lookup: CDR1 SGHRS, CDR2 YFSETQ. V shed 0 bases and J shed 4 bases, with 10 bases lying between them. This CDR3 has 15 amino acids. The CDR3 loop is CASSLGRVGTGELFF. The CDR3 DNA sequence: TGCGCCAGCAGCTTGGGCAGGGTGGGCACCGGGGAGCTGTTTTTT. Using reference TRBV5-1 and TRBJ2-2 for the parts outside the CDR3, the full variable domain is KAGVTQTPRYLIKTRGQQVTLSCSPISGHRSVSWYQQTPGQGLQFLFEYFSETQRNKGNFPGRFSGRQFSNSRSEMNVSTLELGDSALYLCASSLGRVGTGELFFGEGSRLTVL.

This clonotype has just a few counts. The chain links TRBV5-4 to TRBJ2-1; 8 positions agree with TRBD2. This CDR3 has 15 residues. V lost 2 bases to trimming and J lost 9 bases; unmatched junction nucleotides: 10. CDR1 is SGHNT and CDR2 is YYREEE in the germline V gene (reference sequence). This CDR3 is CASSFTSGLGFEQFF. CDR3 coding DNA: TGTGCCAGCAGCTTCACTAGCGGACTAGGGTTTGAGCAGTTCTTC. The full variable domain, completed using reference TRBV5-4 and TRBJ2-1, is ETGVTQSPTHLIKTRGQQVTLRCSSQSGHNTVSWYQQALGQGPQFIFQYYREEENGRGNFPPRFSGLQFPNYSSELNVNALELDDSALYLCASSFTSGLGFEQFFGPGTRLTVL.